A selection of T cell receptor beta chains follows, all from one sample in a study of long-term antiretroviral therapy in people with HIV. Libraries were prepared by immunoSEQ multiplex PCR; TCRdb keeps only in-frame clonotypes and omits some of them. Here the sample spans 20,000 to 25,000 clones, around nine tenths being singletons. This material consisted of unsorted PBMCs, taken 0.6 years after starting antiretroviral therapy. These receptors came from a man between 60 and 70 years old with HIV. CDR3s include the opening cysteine and the closing phenylalanine or tryptophan. Some rows mark clone size as missing; the rest say once, few, many or name a class of expanded clone.

>TRBV5-1|NA|17|TRBJ2-7
CASSVLPSGGTSYEQYF
>TRBV27|NA|18|TRBJ1-6
CASRGLRGQSSYNSPLHF
>TRBV15|NA|12|TRBJ2-1
CATSSGYNEQFF
>TRBV9|NA|14|TRBJ1-2
CASSATGYVSGYTF
>TRBV29-1|NA|12|TRBJ2-1
CSVADWDNEQFF
>TRBV18|NA|16|TRBJ2-7
CASSPQGAGSSYEQYF
>TRBV21-1|NA|20|TRBJ2-1
CASSALMTSGDLNRYNEQFF
>TRBV9|NA|17|TRBJ2-5
CASSVGPPGPWGETQYF
>TRBV6-5|NA|15|TRBJ1-1
CASTMREGARTEAFF
>TRBV7-2|once|15|TRBJ1-5
CASSLVGQGNQPQHF
>TRBV5-1|NA|14|TRBJ2-2
CASSLAGVPGELFF
>TRBV7-9|NA|14|TRBJ2-1
CASSWGPEFDEQFF
>TRBV4-3|NA|13|TRBJ1-4
CASSLLKGEKLFF